What follows describes a single T cell receptor beta chain. The sample is drawn from a study of shared clonotypes between healthy human individuals. At the level of the study: CD8 memory received one plate per donor, CD8 naive two, CD4 memory three and CD4 naive three.

Sequencing used immunoSEQ multiplex PCR; TCRdb keeps in-frame clones, though not all of them. The table includes about 550,000 clones, around 95% detected once. CD8 cells classed as naive were CD45RO-negative and positively selected for CCR7, excluding terminally differentiated effector memory CD45RA+ cells. J lost 5 bases, V lost 3 bases, and 15 bases had no gene match. The germline V gene encodes CDR1 MDHEN and CDR2 SYDVKM. The length of the CDR3 is 18 residues. The receptor was derived from a woman aged 30 to 39 in good health. The chain joins TRBV28 to TRBJ2-2; 7 bases agree with TRBD2. The sample consisted of naive CD8+ T cells sorted from blood. The CDR3 sequence: CASSFIPFVGRETGELFF. CDR3 nucleotides: TGTGCCAGCAGTTTTATACCCTTCGTTGGGCGGGAGACCGGGGAGCTGTTTTTT.